Included here is one T cell receptor (beta chain) sequence, with context. This CDR3 spans 14 amino acids. The V gene's germline CDR1 is SGDLS and CDR2 YYNGEE. The V and J ends lost 3 bases and 8 bases, in that order; junction bases with no gene match: 8. The TCR beta repertoire was assessed by survey-level immunoSEQ sequencing. Sequenced by immunoSEQ multiplex PCR; TCRdb stores in-frame clones only, minus some. The sample has under 55,000 clones, over 90% seen once. Sequencing was carried out using PBMCs. The chain employs TRBV9 and TRBJ1-2, with 9 bases fitting TRBD1. The clonotype was recovered from a man between 40 and 49 years old with rheumatoid arthritis. CDR3 nucleotides: TGTGCCAGCAGCGGCTCACAGGGGGCGAAAGGCTACACCTTC. It is translated as CASSGSQGAKGYTF.